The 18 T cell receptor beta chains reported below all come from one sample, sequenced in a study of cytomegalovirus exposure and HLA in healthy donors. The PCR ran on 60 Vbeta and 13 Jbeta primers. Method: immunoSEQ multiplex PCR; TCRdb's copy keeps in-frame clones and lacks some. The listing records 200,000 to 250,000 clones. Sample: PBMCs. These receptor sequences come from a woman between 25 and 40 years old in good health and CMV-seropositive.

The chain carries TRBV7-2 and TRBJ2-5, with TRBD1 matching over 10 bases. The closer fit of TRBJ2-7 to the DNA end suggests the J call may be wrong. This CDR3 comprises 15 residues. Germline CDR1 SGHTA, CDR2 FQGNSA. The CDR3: CASSFTGQGIYEQYF. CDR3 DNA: TGTGCCAGCAGCTTTACGGGACAGGGGATTTACGAGCAGTACTTC.

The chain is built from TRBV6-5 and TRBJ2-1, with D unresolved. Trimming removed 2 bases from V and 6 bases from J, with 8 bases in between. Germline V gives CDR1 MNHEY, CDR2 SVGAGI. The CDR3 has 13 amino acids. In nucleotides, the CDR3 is TGTGCCAGCAGTTACCCCTCCCCCAATGAGCAGTTCTTC. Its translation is CASSYPSPNEQFF.

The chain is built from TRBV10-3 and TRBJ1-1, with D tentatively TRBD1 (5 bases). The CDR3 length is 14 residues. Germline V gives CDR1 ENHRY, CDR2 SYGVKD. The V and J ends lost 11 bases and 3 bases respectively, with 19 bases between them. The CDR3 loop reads CAPSPLRADTEAFF. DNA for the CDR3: TGTGCCCCAAGTCCCCTCAGGGCGGACACTGAAGCTTTCTTT.

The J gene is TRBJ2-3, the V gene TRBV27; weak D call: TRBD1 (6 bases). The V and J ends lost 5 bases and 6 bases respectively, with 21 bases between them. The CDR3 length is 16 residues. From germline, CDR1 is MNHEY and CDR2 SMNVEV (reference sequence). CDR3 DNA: TGTGCCAGCAGTCCCTTACAGGGAGACGGTTCGGATACGCAGTATTTT. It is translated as CASSPLQGDGSDTQYF.

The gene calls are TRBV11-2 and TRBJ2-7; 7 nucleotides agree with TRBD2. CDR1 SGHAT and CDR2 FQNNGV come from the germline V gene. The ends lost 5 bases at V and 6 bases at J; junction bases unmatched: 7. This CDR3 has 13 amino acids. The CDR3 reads CASSLNGEGEQYF. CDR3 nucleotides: TGTGCCAGCAGCCTAAACGGGGAGGGCGAGCAGTACTTC.

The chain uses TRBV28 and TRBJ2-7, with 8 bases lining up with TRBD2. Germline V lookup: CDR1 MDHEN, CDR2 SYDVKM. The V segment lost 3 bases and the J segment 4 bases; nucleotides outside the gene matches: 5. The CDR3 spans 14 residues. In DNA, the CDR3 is TGTGCCAGCAGTTTTGGTATAGCGGGATACGAGCAGTACTTC. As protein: CASSFGIAGYEQYF.

The CDR3 DNA is TGTGCCAGCAGCGTAGACAGCCTGAACACTGAAGCTTTCTTT. Translation gives CASSVDSLNTEAFF. V and J are TRBV9 and TRBJ1-1; no reliable D call. The CDR3 loop spans 14 amino acids. The V gene lost 0 bases and the J gene lost 0 bases, with 6 bases spanning the gap. CDR1 is SGDLS, CDR2 YYNGEE, per germline.

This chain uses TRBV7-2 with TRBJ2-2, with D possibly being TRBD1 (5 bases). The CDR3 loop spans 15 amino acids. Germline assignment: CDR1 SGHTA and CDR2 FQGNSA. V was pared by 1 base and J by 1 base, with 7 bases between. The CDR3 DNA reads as TGTGCCAGCAGCTTAGGAACAGGGAACACCGGGGAGCTGTTTTTT. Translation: CASSLGTGNTGELFF.

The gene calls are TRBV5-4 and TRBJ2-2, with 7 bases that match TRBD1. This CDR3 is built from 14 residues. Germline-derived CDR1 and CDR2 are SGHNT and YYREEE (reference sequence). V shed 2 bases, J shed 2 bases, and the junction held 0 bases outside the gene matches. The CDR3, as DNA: TGTGCCAGCAGCTTAGGGGGCAACACCGGGGAGCTGTTTTTT. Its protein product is CASSLGGNTGELFF. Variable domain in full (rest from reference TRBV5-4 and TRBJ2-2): ETGVTQSPTHLIKTRGQQVTLRCSSQSGHNTVSWYQQALGQGPQFIFQYYREEENGRGNFPPRFSGLQFPNYSSELNVNALELDDSALYLCASSLGGNTGELFFGEGSRLTVL.

Written as DNA, the CDR3 is TGTGCCAGCAATGACAGGGGGCTCGAGACCCAGTACTTC. Translated, it gives CASNDRGLETQYF. This sequence joins TRBV6-6 and TRBJ2-5; 10 nucleotides line up with TRBD1. CDR1 is MNHNY and CDR2 is SVGAGI in the germline V gene (reference sequence). The CDR3 is made up of 13 amino acids. The V gene end was trimmed by 7 bases and the J gene end by 5 bases; junction bases not matched to a gene: 4.

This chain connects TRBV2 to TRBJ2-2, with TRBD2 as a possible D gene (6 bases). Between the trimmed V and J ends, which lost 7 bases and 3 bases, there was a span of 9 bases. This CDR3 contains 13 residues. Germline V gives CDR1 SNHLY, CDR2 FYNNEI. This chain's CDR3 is CASNRDYTGELFF. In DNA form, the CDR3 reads TGTGCCAGCAACCGGGACTACACCGGGGAGCTGTTTTTT.

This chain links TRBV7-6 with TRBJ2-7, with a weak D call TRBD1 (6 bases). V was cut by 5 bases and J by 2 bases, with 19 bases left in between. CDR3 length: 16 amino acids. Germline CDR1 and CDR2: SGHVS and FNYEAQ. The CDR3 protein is CASSMGPGQRPYEQYF. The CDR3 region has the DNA TGTGCCAGCAGCATGGGGCCGGGACAAAGACCCTACGAGCAGTACTTC. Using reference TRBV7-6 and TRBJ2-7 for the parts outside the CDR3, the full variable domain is GAGVSQSPRYKVTKRGQDVALRCDPISGHVSLYWYRQALGQGPEFLTYFNYEAQQDKSGLPNDRFSAERPEGSISTLTIQRTEQRDSAMYRCASSMGPGQRPYEQYFGPGTRLTVT.

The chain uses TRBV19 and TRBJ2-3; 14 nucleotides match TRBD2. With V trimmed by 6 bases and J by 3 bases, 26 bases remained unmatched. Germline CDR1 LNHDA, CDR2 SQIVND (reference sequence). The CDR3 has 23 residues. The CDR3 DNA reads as TGTGCCAGTAGCAATGTTTGGACTAGCGGGGGGTCATACGATCCCTCTAGAACAGATACGCAGTATTTT. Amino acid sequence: CASSNVWTSGGSYDPSRTDTQYF. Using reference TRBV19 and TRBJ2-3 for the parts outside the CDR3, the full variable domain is DGGITQSPKYLFRKEGQNVTLSCEQNLNHDAMYWYRQDPGQGLRLIYYSQIVNDFQKGDIAEGYSVSREKKESFPLTVTSAQKNPTAFYLCASSNVWTSGGSYDPSRTDTQYFGPGTRLTVL.

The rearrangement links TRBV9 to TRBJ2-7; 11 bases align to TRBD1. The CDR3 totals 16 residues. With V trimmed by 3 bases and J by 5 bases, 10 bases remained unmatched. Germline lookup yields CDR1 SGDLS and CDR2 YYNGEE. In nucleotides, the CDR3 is TGTGCCAGCAGCGCAGGGGACAGGGGGATAGCGGACGAGCAGTACTTC. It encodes CASSAGDRGIADEQYF.

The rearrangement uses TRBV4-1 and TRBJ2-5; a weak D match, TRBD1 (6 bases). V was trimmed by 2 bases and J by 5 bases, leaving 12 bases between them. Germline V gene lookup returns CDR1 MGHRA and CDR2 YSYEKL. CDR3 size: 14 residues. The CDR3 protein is CASSQTGSRETQYF. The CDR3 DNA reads TGCGCCAGCAGCCAAACAGGGAGCCGGGAGACCCAGTACTTC.

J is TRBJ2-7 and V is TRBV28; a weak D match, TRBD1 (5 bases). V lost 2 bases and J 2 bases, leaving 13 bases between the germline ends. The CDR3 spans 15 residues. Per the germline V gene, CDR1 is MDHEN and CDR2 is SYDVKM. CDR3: CASSLRGTGTYEQYF. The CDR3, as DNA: TGTGCCAGCAGTTTAAGGGGCACAGGAACCTACGAGCAGTACTTC. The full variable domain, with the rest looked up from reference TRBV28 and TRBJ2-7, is DVKVTQSSRYLVKRTGEKVFLECVQDMDHENMFWYRQDPGLGLRLIYFSYDVKMKEKGDIPEGYSVSREKKERFSLILESASTNQTSMYLCASSLRGTGTYEQYFGPGTRLTVT.

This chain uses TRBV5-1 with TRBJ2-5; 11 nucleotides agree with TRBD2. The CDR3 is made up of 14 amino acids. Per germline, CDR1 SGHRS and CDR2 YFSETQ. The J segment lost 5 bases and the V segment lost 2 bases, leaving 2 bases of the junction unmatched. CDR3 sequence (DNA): TGCGCCAGCAGCTTACTAGCGGGGGACGAGACCCAGTACTTC. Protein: CASSLLAGDETQYF.

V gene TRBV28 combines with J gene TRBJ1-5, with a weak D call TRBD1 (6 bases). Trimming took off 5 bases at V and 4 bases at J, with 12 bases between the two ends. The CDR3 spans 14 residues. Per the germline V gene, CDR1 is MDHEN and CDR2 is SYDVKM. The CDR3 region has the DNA TGTGCCAGCAGTCCCGGACAGAATAATCAGCCCCAGCATTTT. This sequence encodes CASSPGQNNQPQHF.